Below are 7 T cell receptor beta chains sequenced from a single sample in a study of beta chain features in type 1 diabetes. The entirety of the isolated RNA underwent reverse transcription, so expressed TCRB transcripts were sequenced. Method: immunoSEQ multiplex PCR; TCRdb's copy keeps in-frame clones and lacks some. Among about 140,000 clones listed, about 9.7% were seen once. Sequencing used central memory CD4+ T cells from blood. The source is a woman aged 40 to 50 in good health.

This clone has more than one count but fewer than ten. The sample holds other DNA sequences that translate to the same CDR3. The V call is TRBV5-6, the J call TRBJ1-5; D unresolved. CDR3 length: 15 residues. Germline V gives CDR1 SGHDT, CDR2 YYEEEE. Trimming removed 0 bases at V and 1 base at J, with 8 bases between. The CDR3 loop reads CASSLAGGSNQPQHF. The CDR3 region has the DNA TGTGCCAGCAGCTTGGCCGGCGGGAGCAATCAGCCCCAGCATTTT.

This clone appeared a few times. V gene TRBV5-1 combines with J gene TRBJ2-7; 10 nucleotides agree with TRBD1. Germline V gene sequence: CDR1 SGHRS, CDR2 YFSETQ. Trimming at V came to 1 base and at J to 3 bases, leaving 7 bases not matched to a gene. The CDR3 loop spans 16 amino acids. CDR3 coding DNA: TGCGCCAGCAGCTTGTCTCGGGGGACAGGGGTCTACGAGCAGTACTTC. This codes for CASSLSRGTGVYEQYF.

This clone was observed a few times. The chain has TRBV5-1 and TRBJ2-3; 9 bases map to TRBD1. Losses at the gene ends were 4 bases for V and 3 bases for J; bases not matched to a gene: 9. CDR1 is SGHRS and CDR2 is YFSETQ in the germline V gene. The length of the CDR3 is 16 residues. The CDR3 spells CASSRSTGGGTDTQYF. As DNA, the CDR3 is TGCGCCAGCAGCCGGTCCACAGGGGGCGGGACAGATACGCAGTATTTT.

The chain links TRBV5-1 to TRBJ1-1; a possible D gene is TRBD1 (5 bases). The CDR3 is made up of 16 amino acids. V was trimmed by 4 bases and J by 1 base, leaving 17 bases between them. Looked up from germline, CDR1 is SGHRS and CDR2 is YFSETQ. The CDR3 DNA reads TGCGCCAGCAGCCTAGGTGGGGCAGCGCAGAACACTGAAGCTTTCTTT. Translating gives CASSLGGAAQNTEAFF.

Comment on this clone: Other DNA variants within this sample encode the same CDR3. V and J are TRBV5-1 and TRBJ2-3; 7 nucleotides match TRBD1. Trimming removed 4 bases from V and 3 bases from J; junction bases left unmatched: 5. CDR1 SGHRS and CDR2 YFSETQ come from the germline V gene. The CDR3 length is 14 residues. The CDR3 DNA is TGCGCCAGCAGCCGCGACAGGGAAACAGATACGCAGTATTTT. Its translation: CASSRDRETDTQYF.

This chain connects TRBV6-1 to TRBJ1-1; D is possibly TRBD1 (6 bases). CDR1 and CDR2 (germline): MNHNS, SASEGT. The CDR3 covers 13 residues. Trimming removed 6 bases from V and 6 bases from J, with 14 bases in between. DNA of the CDR3: TGTGCCAGCAGGGGGGCGCAGGATGCTGAAGCTTTCTTT. Translation: CASRGAQDAEAFF.

The sample holds a few counts of this clone. This chain connects TRBV7-2 to TRBJ2-3; 9 bases align to TRBD2. The CDR3 is 15 amino acids. Germline V lookup: CDR1 SGHTA, CDR2 FQGNSA. The J segment lost 1 base and the V segment lost 4 bases, leaving 3 bases of the junction unmatched. The CDR3 DNA is TGTGCCAGCAGCTCCCGCGGGGGGGGCACAGATACGCAGTATTTT. Translation gives CASSSRGGGTDTQYF.